Each of the 8 T cell receptor beta chains below was sequenced from the same sample in a study of shared clonotypes between healthy human individuals. Naive CD8 cells lacked CD45RO and underwent positive selection for CCR7, leaving out terminally differentiated effector memory CD45RA+ cells. Profiled with immunoSEQ multiplex PCR; TCRdb holds only in-frame clones, not every one. The table shows some 2.1 million clones, with approximately 94% occurring only once. Input material: naive CD8+ T cells sorted from blood. Receptors were obtained from a man aged 18 to 29 in good health.

A note on this clone: The same CDR3 also results from other DNA sequences found in this sample. This chain connects TRBV4-1 to TRBJ1-1; TRBD1 might be the D (5 bases). In germline, CDR1 is MGHRA, CDR2 YSYEKL. The CDR3 spans 15 residues. Trimming took 4 bases from V and 0 from J, leaving 12 bases between them. The CDR3 DNA reads TGCGCCAGCAGCCCTCGTGGGGGGATGAACACTGAAGCTTTCTTT. The encoded protein is CASSPRGGMNTEAFF.

The CDR3 region is CASSPRGEGVREKLFF. The CDR3 DNA reads TGTGCCAGCAGCCCCCGGGGTGAGGGCGTGCGGGAAAAACTGTTTTTT. The chain recombines TRBV5-6 with TRBJ1-4; no clear D gene. Germline V gene lookup returns CDR1 SGHDT and CDR2 YYEEEE. Trimming shortened V by 4 bases and J by 8 bases, and 21 bases separated the two germline ends. The CDR3 runs 16 residues.

Concerning this clone itself: Other DNA sequences of this sample code for an identical CDR3. V is TRBV7-8 and J is TRBJ2-7; 12 nucleotides align to TRBD2. The CDR3 spans 17 residues. The V gene end was trimmed by 5 bases and the J gene end by 0 bases; junction bases not matched to a gene: 8. Germline assignment: CDR1 SGHVS and CDR2 FQNEAQ. The CDR3 protein is CASSLGLAGVSSYEQYF. CDR3 DNA: TGTGCCAGCAGCCTGGGACTAGCGGGTGTAAGCTCCTACGAGCAGTACTTC.

The genes are TRBV6-1 and TRBJ1-2; TRBD1 might be the D (5 bases). CDR3 length: 18 residues. Trimming stripped 0 bases from V and 0 bases from J, with 17 bases between. Germline assignment: CDR1 MNHNS and CDR2 SASEGT. CDR3 in DNA: TGTGCCAGCAGTGAAGCGAGGGGACGCATCGGCACTAACTATGGCTACACCTTC. This codes for CASSEARGRIGTNYGYTF.

This sequence joins TRBV4-1 and TRBJ2-1; TRBD2 is a possible D gene (5 bases). This CDR3 region has 16 residues. V shed 1 base and J shed 0 bases, with 10 bases lying between them. CDR1 and CDR2 from the germline V gene are MGHRA and YSYEKL. The CDR3 coding sequence is TGCGCCAGCAGCCAAGGGGTAGCGCTCTCCTACAATGAGCAGTTCTTC. Its translation: CASSQGVALSYNEQFF.

This chain links TRBV7-8 with TRBJ1-1; a weak D match, TRBD1 (5 bases). V was cut by 0 bases and J by 5 bases, with 13 bases left in between. Germline V lookup: CDR1 SGHVS, CDR2 FQNEAQ. The CDR3 loop spans 15 amino acids. In DNA, the CDR3 is TGTGCCAGCAGCTTAGCGCCGGGGGTGGGGACTGAAGCTTTCTTT. It translates to CASSLAPGVGTEAFF.

The chain carries TRBV4-1 and TRBJ2-7; maybe TRBD1 (5 bases). This CDR3 has 14 amino acids. The germline V gene has CDR1 MGHRA and CDR2 YSYEKL. V shed 2 bases and J shed 3 bases, with 11 bases lying between them. The CDR3 nucleotides are TGCGCCAGCAGCCAACTACTGGGGCTCTACGAGCAGTACTTC. It translates to CASSQLLGLYEQYF.

The table lists this clone with a count of one. This chain links TRBV19 with TRBJ2-3, with 7 bases fitting TRBD1. Germline V lookup: CDR1 LNHDA, CDR2 SQIVND (reference sequence). V lost 5 bases, J lost 5 bases, and 16 bases stayed unmatched. The CDR3 consists of 17 residues. CDR3 amino acids: CASSFRQGSMYGDTQYF. In DNA, the CDR3 is TGTGCCAGTAGTTTTCGACAGGGCAGTATGTACGGAGATACGCAGTATTTT.